In its sample, the clone carrying this T cell receptor beta chain was seen a few times. The sample is drawn from a study of blood T cell repertoires in COVID-19. Across the whole study: The origin of the acute and convalescent COVID-19 samples was the United States, Italy and Spain. Sources were T cells, B-cell-depleted T cells, or PBMCs; the material itself was cDNA or gDNA.

Sequencing was performed with immunoSEQ multiplex PCR; in TCRdb, only in-frame clones are kept and a portion is missing. Seen here are about 260,000 clones, around 90% observed once, and the top ten hold 3%. With V trimmed by 5 bases and J by 3 bases, 0 bases remained unmatched. Per the germline V gene, CDR1 is MNHEY and CDR2 is SMNVEV (reference sequence). This CDR3 has 14 amino acids. Adults between roughly 18 and 89 years of age took part from 24 US areas. Two negative PCRs, clearance, or symptom resolution were required of recovered Cohort 3 donors. This chain connects TRBV27 to TRBJ1-6; 8 bases are shared with TRBD1. The source is a woman in her fifties or sixties who had recovered from COVID-19. The sequencing input was PBMCs or T cells enriched from blood (not recorded which). The DNA for the CDR3 is TGTGCCAGCAGTACAGGGGGCTATAATTCACCCCTCCACTTT. Encoded protein: CASSTGGYNSPLHF.